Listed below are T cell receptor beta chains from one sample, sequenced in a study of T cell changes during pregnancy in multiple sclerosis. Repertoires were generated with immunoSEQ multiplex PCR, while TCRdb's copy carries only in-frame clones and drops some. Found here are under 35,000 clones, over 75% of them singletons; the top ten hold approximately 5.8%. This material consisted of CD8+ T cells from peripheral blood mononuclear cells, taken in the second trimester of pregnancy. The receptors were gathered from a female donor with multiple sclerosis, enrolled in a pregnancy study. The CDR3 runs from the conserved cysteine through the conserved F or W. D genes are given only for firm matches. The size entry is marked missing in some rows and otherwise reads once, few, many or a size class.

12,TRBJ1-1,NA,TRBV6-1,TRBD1,TGTGCCAGCGGGACAGGGCTGACTGAAGCTTTCTTT,CASGTGLTEAFF
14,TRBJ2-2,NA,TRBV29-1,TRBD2,TGCAGCGGTTTAGCGGGAGGCGAGACCGGGGAGCTGTTTTTT,CSGLAGGETGELFF
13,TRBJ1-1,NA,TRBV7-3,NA,TGTGCCAGCAGGGGGAGTGGGTCCACTGAAGCTTTCTTT,CASRGSGSTEAFF
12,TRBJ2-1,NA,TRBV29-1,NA,TGCAGCGTTGAATCAGGGGTGAATGAGCAGTTCTTC,CSVESGVNEQFF
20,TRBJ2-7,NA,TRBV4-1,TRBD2,TGCGCCAGCAGCCAATATCATCTCGGGACTAGCGGGACTGAACGCTACGAGCAGTACTTC,CASSQYHLGTSGTERYEQYF
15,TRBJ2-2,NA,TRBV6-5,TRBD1,TGTGCCAGCAGTTACTTGACAGGGCCAACCGGGGAGCTGTTTTTT,CASSYLTGPTGELFF
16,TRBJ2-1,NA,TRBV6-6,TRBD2,TGTGCCAGCAGTTTAAACAGCGGGAGCCCCCACAATGAGCAGTTCTTC,CASSLNSGSPHNEQFF
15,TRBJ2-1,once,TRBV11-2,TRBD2,TGTGCCAGCAGCTCAAGGACTAGCGGAGTCAATGAGCAGTTCTTC,CASSSRTSGVNEQFF
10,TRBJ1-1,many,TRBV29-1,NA,TGCAGCGTTGAATTCGGTGAAGCTTTCTTT,CSVEFGEAFF
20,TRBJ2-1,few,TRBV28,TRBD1,TGTGCCAGCAGTTCACTCGTAGCCCGGGAAACGGACAGGGGGTCCGGGGAGCAGTTCTTC,CASSSLVARETDRGSGEQFF
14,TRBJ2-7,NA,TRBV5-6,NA,TGTGCCAGCAGCTTGAACGGAGACTCCTACGAGCAGTACTTC,CASSLNGDSYEQYF
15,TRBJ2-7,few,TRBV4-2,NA,TGTGCCAGCAGCCAAGAGATTGGCGCGGTCTACGAGCAGTACTTC,CASSQEIGAVYEQYF
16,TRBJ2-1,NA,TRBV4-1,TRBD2,TGCGCCAGCAGCCGAAAGACGGGACTAGCGGACAACGAGCAGTTCTTC,CASSRKTGLADNEQFF
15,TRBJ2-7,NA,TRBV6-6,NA,TGTGCCAGCAGAGCTATACAGGGATCCTACTACGAGCAGTACTTC,CASRAIQGSYYEQYF
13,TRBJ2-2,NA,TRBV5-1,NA,TGCGCCAGCTCCGACTCCGCTCCGGGGGAGCTGTTTTTT,CASSDSAPGELFF
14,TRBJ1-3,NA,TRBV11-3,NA,TGTGCCAGCAGCTTACGGGGTATAGGAAACACCATATATTTT,CASSLRGIGNTIYF
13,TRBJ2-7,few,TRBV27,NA,TGTGCCAGCAGTTTAGGCAGGATCTACGAGCAGTACTTC,CASSLGRIYEQYF
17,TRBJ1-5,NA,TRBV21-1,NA,TGTGCCAGCAGCAAAGCCCGACAGAGCTGTGGCAATCAGCCCCAGCATTTT,CASSKARQSCGNQPQHF
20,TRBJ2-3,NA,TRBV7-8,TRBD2,TGTGCCAGCAGCTTATTACTAGGTCTCGGTACGGGAGGAGTTCCAGATACGCAGTATTTT,CASSLLLGLGTGGVPDTQYF
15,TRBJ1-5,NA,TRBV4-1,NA,TGCGCCAGCAGCCAAACAGGTGGGGTCAATCAGCCCCAGCATTTT,CASSQTGGVNQPQHF
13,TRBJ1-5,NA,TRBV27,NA,TGTGCCAGCAGTCCGGGACTTCATGGGCCCCAGCATTTT,CASSPGLHGPQHF
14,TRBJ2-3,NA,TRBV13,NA,TGTGCCAGCAGCCTACGGGAGCTTCCAGATACGCAGTATTTT,CASSLRELPDTQYF
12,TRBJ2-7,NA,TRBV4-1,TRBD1,TGCGCCAGCAGCCCCGGGACAGGCGAGCAGTACTTC,CASSPGTGEQYF
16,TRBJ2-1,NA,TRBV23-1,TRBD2,TGCGCCAGCAGACCTGCGAGCGGGAGTTCCTACAATGAGCAGTTCTTC,CASRPASGSSYNEQFF
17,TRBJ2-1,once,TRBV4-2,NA,TGTGCCAGCAGCCAAGAATATTCGGTCGAGCGGCTCAATGAGCAGTTCTTC,CASSQEYSVERLNEQFF
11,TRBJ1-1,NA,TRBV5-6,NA,TGTGCCAGCAGCGAGGGCACTGAAGCTTTCTTT,CASSEGTEAFF
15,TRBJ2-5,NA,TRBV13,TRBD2,TGTGCCAGCAGCCCAAACAAACTAGCGGGAGAGACCCAGTACTTC,CASSPNKLAGETQYF
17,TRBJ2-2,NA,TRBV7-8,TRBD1,TGTGCCAGCAGCTTAACTACAGGGGGCTGGGACACCGGGGAGCTGTTTTTT,CASSLTTGGWDTGELFF
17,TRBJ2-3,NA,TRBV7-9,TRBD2,TGTGCCAGCAGCCCACACTTTAGCGGGAGGCCGTTAGGTACGCAGTATTTT,CASSPHFSGRPLGTQYF
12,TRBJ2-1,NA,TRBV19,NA,TGTGCCAGTAAGACAGGAGCCAAGGAACAGTTCTTC,CASKTGAKEQFF
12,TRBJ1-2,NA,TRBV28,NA,TGTGCCAGCAGTTTACCAGGGAATGGCTACACCTTC,CASSLPGNGYTF
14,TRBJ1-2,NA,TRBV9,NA,TGTGCCAGCAGCGTACAACAGTCTAACTATGGCTACACCTTC,CASSVQQSNYGYTF
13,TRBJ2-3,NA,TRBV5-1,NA,TGCGCCAGCGGCGGGGTCAGCACAGATACGCAGTATTTT,CASGGVSTDTQYF
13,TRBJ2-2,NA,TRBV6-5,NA,TGTGCCAGCAGTTACGAGGGAACCGGGGAGCTGTTTTTT,CASSYEGTGELFF